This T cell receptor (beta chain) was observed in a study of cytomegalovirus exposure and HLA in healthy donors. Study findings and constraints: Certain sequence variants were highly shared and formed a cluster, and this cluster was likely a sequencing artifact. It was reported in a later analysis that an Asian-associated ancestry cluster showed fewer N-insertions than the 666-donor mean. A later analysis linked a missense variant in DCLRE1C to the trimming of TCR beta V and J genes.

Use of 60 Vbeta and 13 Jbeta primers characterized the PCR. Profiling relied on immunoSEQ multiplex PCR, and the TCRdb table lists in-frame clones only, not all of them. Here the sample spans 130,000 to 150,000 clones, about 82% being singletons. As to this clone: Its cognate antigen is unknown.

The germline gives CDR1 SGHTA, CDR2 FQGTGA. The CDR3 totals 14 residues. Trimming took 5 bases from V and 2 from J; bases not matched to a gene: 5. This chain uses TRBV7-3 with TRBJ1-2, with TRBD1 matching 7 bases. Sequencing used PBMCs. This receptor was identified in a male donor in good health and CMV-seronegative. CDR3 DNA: TGTGCCAGCAGCCCAGGGACAGAAAACTATGGCTACACCTTC. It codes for CASSPGTENYGYTF.